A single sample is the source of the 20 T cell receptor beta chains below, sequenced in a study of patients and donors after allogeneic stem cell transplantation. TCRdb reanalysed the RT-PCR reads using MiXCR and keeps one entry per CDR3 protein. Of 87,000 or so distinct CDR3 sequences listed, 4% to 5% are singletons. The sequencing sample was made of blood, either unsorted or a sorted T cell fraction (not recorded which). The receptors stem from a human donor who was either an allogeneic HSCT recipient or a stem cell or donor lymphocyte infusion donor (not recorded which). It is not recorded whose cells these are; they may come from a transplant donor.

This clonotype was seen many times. The CDR3: CATPQEEANGSTDTQYF. DNA for the CDR3: TGTGCCACCCCACAAGAGGAAGCTAACGGGAGCACAGATACGCAGTATTTT. The chain joins TRBV6-8 to TRBJ2-3; D not certain. This CDR3 comprises 17 residues. V was clipped by 10 bases and J by 0 bases, with 23 bases between them. The germline CDR1 and CDR2 sequences are MNHGY and SAAAGT.

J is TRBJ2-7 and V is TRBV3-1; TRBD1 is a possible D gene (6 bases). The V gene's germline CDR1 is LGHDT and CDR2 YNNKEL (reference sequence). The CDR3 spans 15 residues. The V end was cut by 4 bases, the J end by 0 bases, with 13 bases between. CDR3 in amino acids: CASSLGGSVSYEQYF. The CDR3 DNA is TGTGCCAGCAGCCTAGGGGGTTCGGTCTCCTACGAGCAGTACTTC.

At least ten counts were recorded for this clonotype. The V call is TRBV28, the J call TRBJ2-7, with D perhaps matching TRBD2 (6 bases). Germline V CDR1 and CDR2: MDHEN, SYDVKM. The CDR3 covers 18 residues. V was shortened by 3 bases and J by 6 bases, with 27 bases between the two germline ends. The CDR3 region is CASSFPRGQPGVRSEQYF. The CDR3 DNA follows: TGTGCCAGCAGTTTCCCCCGCGGCCAACCGGGGGTGAGGTCCGAGCAGTACTTC.

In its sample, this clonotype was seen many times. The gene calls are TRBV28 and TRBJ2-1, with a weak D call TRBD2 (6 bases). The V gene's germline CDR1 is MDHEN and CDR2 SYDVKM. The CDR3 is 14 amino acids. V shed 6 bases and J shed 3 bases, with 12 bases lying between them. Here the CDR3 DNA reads TGTGCCAGCAGCCCCAAGCGGGTCTACAATGAGCAGTTCTTC. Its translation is CASSPKRVYNEQFF.

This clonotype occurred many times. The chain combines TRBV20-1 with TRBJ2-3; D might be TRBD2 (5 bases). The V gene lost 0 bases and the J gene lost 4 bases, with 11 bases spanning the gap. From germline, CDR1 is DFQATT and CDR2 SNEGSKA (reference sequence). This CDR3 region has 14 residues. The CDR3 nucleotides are TGCAGTGCTAGAGATGAGGGAATTGCAGATACGCAGTATTTT. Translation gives CSARDEGIADTQYF.

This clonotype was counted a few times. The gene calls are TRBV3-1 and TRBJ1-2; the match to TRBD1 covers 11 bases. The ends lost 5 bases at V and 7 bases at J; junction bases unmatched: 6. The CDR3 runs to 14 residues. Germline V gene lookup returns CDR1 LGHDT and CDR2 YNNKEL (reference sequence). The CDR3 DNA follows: TGTGCCAGCAGCTATAGGACAGGGGGCTCTGGCTACACCTTC. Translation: CASSYRTGGSGYTF.

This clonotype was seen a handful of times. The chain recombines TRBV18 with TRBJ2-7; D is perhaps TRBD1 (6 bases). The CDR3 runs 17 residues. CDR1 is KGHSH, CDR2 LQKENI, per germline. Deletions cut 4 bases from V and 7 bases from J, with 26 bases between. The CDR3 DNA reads TGTGCCAGCTCACAAGGGCAGCTACAGGGTCCCTACGGAGAGCAGTACTTC. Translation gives CASSQGQLQGPYGEQYF.

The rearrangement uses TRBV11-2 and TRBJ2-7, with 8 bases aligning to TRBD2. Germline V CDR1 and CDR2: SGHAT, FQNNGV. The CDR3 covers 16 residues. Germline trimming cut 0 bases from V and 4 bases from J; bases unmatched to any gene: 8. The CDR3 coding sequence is TGTGCCAGCAGCTTAGAAGGAGGGACTAGAATTTACGAGCAGTACTTC. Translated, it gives CASSLEGGTRIYEQYF.

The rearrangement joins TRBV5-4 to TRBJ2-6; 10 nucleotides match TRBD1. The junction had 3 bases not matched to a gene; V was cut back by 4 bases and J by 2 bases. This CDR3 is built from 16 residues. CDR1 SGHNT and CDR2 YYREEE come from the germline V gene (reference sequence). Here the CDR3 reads CASSRTGGTGANVLTF. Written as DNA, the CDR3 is TGTGCCAGCAGCCGGACAGGGGGGACTGGGGCCAACGTCCTGACTTTC. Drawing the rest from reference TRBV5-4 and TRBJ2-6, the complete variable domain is ETGVTQSPTHLIKTRGQQVTLRCSSQSGHNTVSWYQQALGQGPQFIFQYYREEENGRGNFPPRFSGLQFPNYSSELNVNALELDDSALYLCASSRTGGTGANVLTFGAGSRLTVL.

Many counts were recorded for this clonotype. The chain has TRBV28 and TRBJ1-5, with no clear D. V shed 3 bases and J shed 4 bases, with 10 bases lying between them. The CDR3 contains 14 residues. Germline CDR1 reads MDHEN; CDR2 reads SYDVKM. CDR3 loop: CASSFWGKNQPQHF. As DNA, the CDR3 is TGTGCCAGCAGTTTTTGGGGTAAAAATCAGCCCCAGCATTTT.

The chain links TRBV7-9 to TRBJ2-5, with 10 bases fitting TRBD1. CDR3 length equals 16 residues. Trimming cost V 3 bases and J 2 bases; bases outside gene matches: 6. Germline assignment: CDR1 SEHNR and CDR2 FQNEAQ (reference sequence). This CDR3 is CASSFRQDRGQETQYF. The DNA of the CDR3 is TGTGCCAGCAGCTTTCGCCAGGACAGGGGGCAAGAGACCCAGTACTTC.

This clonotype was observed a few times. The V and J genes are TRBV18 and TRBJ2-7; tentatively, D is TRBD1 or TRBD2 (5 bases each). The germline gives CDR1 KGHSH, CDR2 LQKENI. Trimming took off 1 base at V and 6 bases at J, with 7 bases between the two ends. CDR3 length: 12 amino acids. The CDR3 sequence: CASSPQGSEQYF. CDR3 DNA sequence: TGTGCCAGCTCACCACAGGGGAGCGAGCAGTACTTC.

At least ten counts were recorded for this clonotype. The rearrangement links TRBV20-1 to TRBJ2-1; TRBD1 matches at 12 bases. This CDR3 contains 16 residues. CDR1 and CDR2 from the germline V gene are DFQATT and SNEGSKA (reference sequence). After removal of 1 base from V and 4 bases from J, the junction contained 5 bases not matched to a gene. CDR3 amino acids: CSARGGTGGVYNEQFF. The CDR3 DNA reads TGCAGTGCTAGAGGCGGGACAGGGGGCGTTTACAATGAGCAGTTCTTC.

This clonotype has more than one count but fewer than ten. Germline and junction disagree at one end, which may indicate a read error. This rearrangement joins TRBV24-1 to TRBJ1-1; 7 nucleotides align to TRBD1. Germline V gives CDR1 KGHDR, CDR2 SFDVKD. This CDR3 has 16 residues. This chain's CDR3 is CATSDSTGELNSEAFF. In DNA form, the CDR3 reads TGTGCCACCAGTGATTCTACAGGGGAATTGAACTCTGAAGCTTTCTTT.

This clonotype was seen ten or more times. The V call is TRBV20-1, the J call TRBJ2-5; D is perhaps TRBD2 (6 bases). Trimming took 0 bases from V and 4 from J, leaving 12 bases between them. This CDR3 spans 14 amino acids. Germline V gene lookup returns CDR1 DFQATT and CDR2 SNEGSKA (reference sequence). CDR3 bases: TGCAGTGCTAGAGATCGCCTGGGGGGAGAGACCCAGTACTTC. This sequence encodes CSARDRLGGETQYF.

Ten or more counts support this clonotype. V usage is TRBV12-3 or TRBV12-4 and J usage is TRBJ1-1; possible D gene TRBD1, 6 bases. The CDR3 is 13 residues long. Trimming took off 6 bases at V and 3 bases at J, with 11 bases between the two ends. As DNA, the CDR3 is TGTGCCAGCAGCCCCCAGGGGTACACTGAAGCTTTCTTT. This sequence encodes CASSPQGYTEAFF.

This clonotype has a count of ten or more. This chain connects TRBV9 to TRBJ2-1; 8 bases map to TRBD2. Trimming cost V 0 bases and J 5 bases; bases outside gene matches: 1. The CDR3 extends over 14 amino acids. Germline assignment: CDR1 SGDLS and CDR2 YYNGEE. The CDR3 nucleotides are TGTGCCAGCAGCGTAGACGGGAGGGACAATGAGCAGTTCTTC. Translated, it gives CASSVDGRDNEQFF.

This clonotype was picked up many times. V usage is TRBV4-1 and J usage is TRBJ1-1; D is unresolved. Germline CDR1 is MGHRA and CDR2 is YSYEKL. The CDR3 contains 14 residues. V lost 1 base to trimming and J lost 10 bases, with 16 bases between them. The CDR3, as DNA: TGCGCCAGCAGCCAAGTGTCGAGTGATGTGATAGCTTTCTTT. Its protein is CASSQVSSDVIAFF.

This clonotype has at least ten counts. The CDR3 region has the DNA TGTGCCAGCAGCGCTCCAGGGATTCCCGAACTCAATGAGCAGTTCTTC. Translating it yields CASSAPGIPELNEQFF. The V gene is TRBV7-9, the J gene TRBJ2-1; perhaps TRBD1 as D (5 bases). The CDR3 runs 16 residues. V lost 5 bases and J lost 6, with 20 bases in between. Germline V gene sequence: CDR1 SEHNR, CDR2 FQNEAQ (reference sequence). Full variable domain (remainder filled in from reference TRBV7-9 and TRBJ2-1): DTGVSQNPRHKITKRGQNVTFRCDPISEHNRLYWYRQTLGQGPEFLTYFQNEAQLEKSRLLSDRFSAERPKGSFSTLEIQRTEQGDSAMYLCASSAPGIPELNEQFFGPGTRLTVL.

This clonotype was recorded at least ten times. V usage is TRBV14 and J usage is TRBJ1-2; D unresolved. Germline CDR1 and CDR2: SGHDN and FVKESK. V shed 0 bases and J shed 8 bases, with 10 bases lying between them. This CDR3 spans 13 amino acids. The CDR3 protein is CASSQDPRKGYTF. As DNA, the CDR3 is TGTGCCAGCAGCCAAGATCCCCGGAAGGGCTACACCTTC.